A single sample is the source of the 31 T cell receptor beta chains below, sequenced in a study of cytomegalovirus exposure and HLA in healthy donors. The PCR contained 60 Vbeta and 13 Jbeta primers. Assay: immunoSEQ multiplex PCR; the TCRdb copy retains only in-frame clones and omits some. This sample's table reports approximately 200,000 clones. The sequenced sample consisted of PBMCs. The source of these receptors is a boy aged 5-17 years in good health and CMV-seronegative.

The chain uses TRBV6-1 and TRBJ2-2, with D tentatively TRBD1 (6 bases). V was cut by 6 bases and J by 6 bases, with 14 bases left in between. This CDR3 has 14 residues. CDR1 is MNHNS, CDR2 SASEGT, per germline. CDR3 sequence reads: CASRATGSAGELFF. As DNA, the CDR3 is TGTGCCAGCAGAGCTACAGGGTCGGCCGGGGAGCTGTTTTTT.

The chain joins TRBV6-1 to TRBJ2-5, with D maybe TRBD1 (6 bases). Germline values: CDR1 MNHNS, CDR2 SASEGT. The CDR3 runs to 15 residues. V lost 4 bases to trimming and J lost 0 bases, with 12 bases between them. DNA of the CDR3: TGTGCCAGCAGTGCAGGGGCCACTTACCAAGAGACCCAGTACTTC. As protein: CASSAGATYQETQYF.

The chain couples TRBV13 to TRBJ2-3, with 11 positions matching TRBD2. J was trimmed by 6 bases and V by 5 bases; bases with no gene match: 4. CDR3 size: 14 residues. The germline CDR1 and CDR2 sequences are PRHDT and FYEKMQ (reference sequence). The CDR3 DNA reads TGTGCCAGCAGCCTTAGCGGGGGGGCTGATACGCAGTATTTT. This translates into CASSLSGGADTQYF.

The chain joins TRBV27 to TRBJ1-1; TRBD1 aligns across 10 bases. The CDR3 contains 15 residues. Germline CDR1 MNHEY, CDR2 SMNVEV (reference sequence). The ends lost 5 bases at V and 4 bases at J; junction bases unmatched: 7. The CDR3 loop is CASSIRTGGVTEAFF. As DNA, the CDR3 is TGTGCCAGCAGTATCAGGACAGGGGGGGTCACTGAAGCTTTCTTT.

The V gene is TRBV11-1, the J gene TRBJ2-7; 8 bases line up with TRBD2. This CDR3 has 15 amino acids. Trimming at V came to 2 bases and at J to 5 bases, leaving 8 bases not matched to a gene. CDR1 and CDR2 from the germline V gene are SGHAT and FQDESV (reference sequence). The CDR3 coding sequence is TGTGCCAGCAGCTTAACCGTGGCGGGGGGAAACGAGCAGTACTTC. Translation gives CASSLTVAGGNEQYF.

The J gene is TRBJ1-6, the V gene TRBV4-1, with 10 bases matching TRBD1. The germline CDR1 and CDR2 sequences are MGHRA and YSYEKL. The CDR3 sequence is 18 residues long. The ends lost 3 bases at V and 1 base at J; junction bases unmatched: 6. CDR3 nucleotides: TGCGCCAGCAGCCACCCCGGACAGGGGGAGTCCTATAATTCACCCCTCCACTTT. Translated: CASSHPGQGESYNSPLHF.

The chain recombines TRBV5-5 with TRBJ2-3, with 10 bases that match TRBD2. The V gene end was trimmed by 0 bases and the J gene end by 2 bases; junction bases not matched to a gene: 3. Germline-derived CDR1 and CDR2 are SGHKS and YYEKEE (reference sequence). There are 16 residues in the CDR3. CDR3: CASSLASGGFTDTQYF. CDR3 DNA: TGTGCCAGCAGCTTGGCTAGCGGGGGATTCACAGATACGCAGTATTTT.

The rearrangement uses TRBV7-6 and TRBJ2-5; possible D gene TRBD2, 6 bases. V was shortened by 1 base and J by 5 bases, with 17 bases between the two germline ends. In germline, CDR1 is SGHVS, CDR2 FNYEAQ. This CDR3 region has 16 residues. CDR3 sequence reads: CASSLERAPGRETQYF. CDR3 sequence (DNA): TGTGCCAGCAGCTTAGAGCGGGCGCCTGGAAGGGAGACCCAGTACTTC.

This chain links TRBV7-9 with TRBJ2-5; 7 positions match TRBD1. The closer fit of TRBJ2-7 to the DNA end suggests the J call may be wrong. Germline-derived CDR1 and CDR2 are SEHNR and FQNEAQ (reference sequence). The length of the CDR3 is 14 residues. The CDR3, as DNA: TGTGCCAGCAGCCCAAGTGGACAGGCGTACGAGCAGTACTTC. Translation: CASSPSGQAYEQYF.

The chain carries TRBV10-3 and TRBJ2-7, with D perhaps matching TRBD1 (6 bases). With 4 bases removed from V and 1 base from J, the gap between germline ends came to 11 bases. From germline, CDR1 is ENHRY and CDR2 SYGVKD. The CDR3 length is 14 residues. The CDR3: CAISGWQGSYEQYF. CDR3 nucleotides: TGTGCCATCAGTGGTTGGCAGGGGTCCTACGAGCAGTACTTC.

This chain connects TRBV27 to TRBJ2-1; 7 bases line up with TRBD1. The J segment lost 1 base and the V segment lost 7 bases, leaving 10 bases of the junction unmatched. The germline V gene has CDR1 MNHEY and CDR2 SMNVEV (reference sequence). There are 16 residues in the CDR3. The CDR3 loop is CASIPGTDLSYNEQFF. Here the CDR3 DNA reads TGTGCCAGCATCCCGGGGACAGACCTTTCCTACAATGAGCAGTTCTTC.

The CDR3 protein is CASSLAGPGTDTQYF. The CDR3 nucleotides read TGTGCCAGCAGCTTAGCGGGACCTGGCACAGATACGCAGTATTTT. The J gene is TRBJ2-3, the V gene TRBV7-3; tentative D call: TRBD2 (6 bases). The CDR3 has 15 amino acids. V lost 2 bases, J lost 1 base, and 10 bases lay in between. The germline V gene encodes CDR1 SGHTA and CDR2 FQGTGA.

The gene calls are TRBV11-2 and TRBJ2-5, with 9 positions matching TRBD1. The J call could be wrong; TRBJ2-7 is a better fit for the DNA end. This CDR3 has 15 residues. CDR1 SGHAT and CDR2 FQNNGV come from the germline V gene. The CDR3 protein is CASSHYRGHSYEQYF. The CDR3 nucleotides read TGTGCCAGCAGCCACTACAGGGGGCACTCCTACGAGCAGTACTTC.

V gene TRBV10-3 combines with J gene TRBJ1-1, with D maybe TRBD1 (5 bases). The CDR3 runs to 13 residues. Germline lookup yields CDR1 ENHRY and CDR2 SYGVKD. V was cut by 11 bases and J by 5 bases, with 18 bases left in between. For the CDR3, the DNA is TGTGCCGTCGGTCTGCGGGGGGGTACTGAAGCTTTCTTT. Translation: CAVGLRGGTEAFF.

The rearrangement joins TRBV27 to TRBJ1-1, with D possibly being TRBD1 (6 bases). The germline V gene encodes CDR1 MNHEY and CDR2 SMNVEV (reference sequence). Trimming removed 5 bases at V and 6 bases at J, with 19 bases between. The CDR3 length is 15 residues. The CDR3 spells CASSRGAPGWAEAFF. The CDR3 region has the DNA TGTGCCAGCAGTCGGGGGGCCCCGGGTTGGGCTGAAGCTTTCTTT.

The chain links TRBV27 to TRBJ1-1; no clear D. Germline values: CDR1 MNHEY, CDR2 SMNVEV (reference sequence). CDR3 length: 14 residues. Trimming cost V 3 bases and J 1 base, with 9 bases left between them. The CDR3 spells CASSLQYRNTEAFF. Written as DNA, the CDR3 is TGTGCCAGCAGTTTGCAGTACCGGAACACTGAAGCTTTCTTT.

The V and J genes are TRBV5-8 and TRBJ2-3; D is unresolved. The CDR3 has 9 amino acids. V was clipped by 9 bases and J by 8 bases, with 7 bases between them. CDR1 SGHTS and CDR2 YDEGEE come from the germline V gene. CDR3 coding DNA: TGTGCCACCTCGGGTACGCAGTATTTT. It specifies CATSGTQYF.

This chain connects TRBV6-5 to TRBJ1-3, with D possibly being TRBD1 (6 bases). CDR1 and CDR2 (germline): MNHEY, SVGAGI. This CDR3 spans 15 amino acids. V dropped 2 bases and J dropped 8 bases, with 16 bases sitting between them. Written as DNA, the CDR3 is TGTGCCAGCAGTTACACGGCAGGGGATGGCGACACCATATATTTT. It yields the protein CASSYTAGDGDTIYF.

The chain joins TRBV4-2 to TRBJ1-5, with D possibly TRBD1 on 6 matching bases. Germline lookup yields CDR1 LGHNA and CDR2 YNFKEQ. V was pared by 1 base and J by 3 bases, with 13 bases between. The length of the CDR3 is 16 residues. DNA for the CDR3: TGTGCCAGCAGCCAAGTCGAGACAGGTTCCAATCAGCCCCAGCATTTT. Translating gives CASSQVETGSNQPQHF.

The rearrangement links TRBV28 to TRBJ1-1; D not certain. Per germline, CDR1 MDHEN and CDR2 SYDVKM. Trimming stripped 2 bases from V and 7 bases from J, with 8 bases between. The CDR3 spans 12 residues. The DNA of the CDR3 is TGTGCCAGCAGTTTAATCTCCCGTGAAGCTTTCTTT. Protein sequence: CASSLISREAFF.

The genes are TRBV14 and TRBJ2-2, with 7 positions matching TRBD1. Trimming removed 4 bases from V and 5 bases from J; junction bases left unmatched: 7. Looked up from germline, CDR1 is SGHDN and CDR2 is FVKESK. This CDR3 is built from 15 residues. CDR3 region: CASSRDRVSTGELFF. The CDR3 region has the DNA TGTGCCAGCAGCCGTGACAGGGTGTCTACCGGGGAGCTGTTTTTT.

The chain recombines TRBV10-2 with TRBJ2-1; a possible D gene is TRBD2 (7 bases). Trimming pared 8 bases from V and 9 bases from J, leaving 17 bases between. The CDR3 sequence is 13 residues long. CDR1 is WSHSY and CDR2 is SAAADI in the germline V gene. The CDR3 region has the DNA TGCGCCAGCGCCGGACGGGGGGCGGGTGAGCAGTTCTTC. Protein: CASAGRGAGEQFF.

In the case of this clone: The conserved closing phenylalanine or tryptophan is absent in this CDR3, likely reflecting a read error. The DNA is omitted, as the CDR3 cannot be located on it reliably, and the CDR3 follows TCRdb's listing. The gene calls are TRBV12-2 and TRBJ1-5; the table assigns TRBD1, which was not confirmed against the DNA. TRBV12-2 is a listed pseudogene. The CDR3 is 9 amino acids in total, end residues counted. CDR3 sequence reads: CASRSGTVR.

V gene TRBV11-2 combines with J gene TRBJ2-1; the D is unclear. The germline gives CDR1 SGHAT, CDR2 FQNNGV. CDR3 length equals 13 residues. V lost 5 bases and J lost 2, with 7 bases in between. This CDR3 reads CASSPAPYNEQFF. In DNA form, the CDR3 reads TGTGCCAGCAGCCCAGCGCCCTACAATGAGCAGTTCTTC.

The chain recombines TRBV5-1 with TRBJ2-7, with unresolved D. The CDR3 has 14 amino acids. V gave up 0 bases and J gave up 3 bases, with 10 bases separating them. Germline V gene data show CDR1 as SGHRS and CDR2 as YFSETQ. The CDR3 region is CASSLATPDYEQYF. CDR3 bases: TGCGCCAGCAGCTTGGCGACACCCGACTACGAGCAGTACTTC. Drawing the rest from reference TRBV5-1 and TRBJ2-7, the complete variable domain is KAGVTQTPRYLIKTRGQQVTLSCSPISGHRSVSWYQQTPGQGLQFLFEYFSETQRNKGNFPGRFSGRQFSNSRSEMNVSTLELGDSALYLCASSLATPDYEQYFGPGTRLTVT.

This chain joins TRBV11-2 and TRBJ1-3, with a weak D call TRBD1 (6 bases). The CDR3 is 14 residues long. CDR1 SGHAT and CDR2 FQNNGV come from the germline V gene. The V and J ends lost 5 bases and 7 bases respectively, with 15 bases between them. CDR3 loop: CASSGRTVGNTIYF. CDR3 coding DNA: TGTGCCAGCAGCGGCCGGACAGTTGGGAACACCATATATTTT.

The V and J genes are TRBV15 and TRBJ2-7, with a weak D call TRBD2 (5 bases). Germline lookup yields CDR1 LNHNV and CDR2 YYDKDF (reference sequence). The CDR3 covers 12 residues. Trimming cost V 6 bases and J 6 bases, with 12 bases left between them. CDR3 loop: CATRGFEGEQYF. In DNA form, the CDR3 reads TGTGCCACCAGAGGTTTTGAGGGCGAGCAGTACTTC.

The DNA of the CDR3 is TGTGCCAGCAGCTTAGTCTCTGGTAGCGCCAATGAGCAGTTCTTC. Amino acid sequence: CASSLVSGSANEQFF. The V call is TRBV7-9, the J call TRBJ2-1; D possibly corresponds to TRBD2 (5 bases). The CDR3 consists of 15 residues. The ends were cut back, 1 base at V and 6 bases at J, with 13 bases in the middle. Per germline, CDR1 SEHNR and CDR2 FQNEAQ (reference sequence).

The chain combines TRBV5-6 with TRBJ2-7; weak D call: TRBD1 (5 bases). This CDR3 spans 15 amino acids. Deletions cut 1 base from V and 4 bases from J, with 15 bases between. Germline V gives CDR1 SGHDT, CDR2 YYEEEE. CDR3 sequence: CASSLLWGNLYEQYF. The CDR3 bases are TGTGCCAGCAGCTTGTTATGGGGCAACCTGTACGAGCAGTACTTC.

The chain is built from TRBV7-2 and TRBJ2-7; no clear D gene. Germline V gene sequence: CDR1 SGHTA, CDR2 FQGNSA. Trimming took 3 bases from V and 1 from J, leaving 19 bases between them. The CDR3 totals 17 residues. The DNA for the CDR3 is TGTGCCAGCAGCTTCCGAATATCCCACGGAGATTCCTACGAGCAGTACTTC. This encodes CASSFRISHGDSYEQYF.

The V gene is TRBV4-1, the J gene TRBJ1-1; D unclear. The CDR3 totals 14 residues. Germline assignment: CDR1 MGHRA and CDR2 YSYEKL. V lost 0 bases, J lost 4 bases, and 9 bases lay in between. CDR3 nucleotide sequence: TGCGCCAGCAGCCAAGATGAACACCGCACTGAAGCTTTCTTT. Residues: CASSQDEHRTEAFF.